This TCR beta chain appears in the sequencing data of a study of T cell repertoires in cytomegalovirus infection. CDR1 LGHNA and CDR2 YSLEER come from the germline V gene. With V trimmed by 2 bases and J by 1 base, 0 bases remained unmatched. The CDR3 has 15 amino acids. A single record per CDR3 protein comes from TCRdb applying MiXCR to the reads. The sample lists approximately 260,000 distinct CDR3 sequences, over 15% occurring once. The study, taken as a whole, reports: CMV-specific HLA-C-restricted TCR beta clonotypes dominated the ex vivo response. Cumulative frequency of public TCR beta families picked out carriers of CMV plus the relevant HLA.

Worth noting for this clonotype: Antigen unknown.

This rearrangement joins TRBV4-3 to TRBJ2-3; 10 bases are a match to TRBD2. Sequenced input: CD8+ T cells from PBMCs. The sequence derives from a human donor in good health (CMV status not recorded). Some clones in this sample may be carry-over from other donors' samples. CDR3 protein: CASSQSGGGTDTQYF. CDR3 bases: TGCGCCAGCAGCCAAAGCGGGGGGGGCACAGATACGCAGTATTTT.